The 3 T cell receptor beta chains in this list originate from one sample, sequenced in a study of blood T cell repertoires in COVID-19. Sequencing used immunoSEQ multiplex PCR; TCRdb keeps in-frame clones, though not all of them. Of some 350,000 clones listed, approximately 89% are singletons. The source material was PBMCs or T cells enriched from blood (not recorded which). These TCRs come from a man under 40 who had recovered from COVID-19.

The table lists this clone with a count of one. V is TRBV28 and J is TRBJ1-5, with unresolved D. Germline V gene data show CDR1 as MDHEN and CDR2 as SYDVKM. Trimming left V 6 bases short and J 3 bases short, with 15 bases between. The CDR3 sequence is 15 residues long. As DNA, the CDR3 is TGTGCCAGCAGGCCGGGTTCTCCGATCAATCAGCCCCAGCATTTT. Protein sequence: CASRPGSPINQPQHF.

The chain is built from TRBV18 and TRBJ2-7, with D perhaps matching TRBD2 (6 bases). The germline V gene has CDR1 KGHSH and CDR2 LQKENI. Trimming pared 3 bases from V and 7 bases from J, leaving 10 bases between. The CDR3 totals 12 residues. The chain's CDR3 is CASSPWGGEQYF. The CDR3 bases are TGTGCCAGCTCACCGTGGGGAGGAGAGCAGTACTTC. Drawing the rest from reference TRBV18 and TRBJ2-7, the complete variable domain is NAGVMQNPRHLVRRRGQEARLRCSPMKGHSHVYWYRQLPEEGLKFMVYLQKENIIDESGMPKERFSAEFPKEGPSILRIQQVVRGDSAAYFCASSPWGGEQYFGPGTRLTVT.

In DNA, the CDR3 is TGTGCCAGCAGCTTAGGGTGGAGCCAAGAGACCCAGTACTTC. Protein sequence: CASSLGWSQETQYF. This sequence joins TRBV7-9 and TRBJ2-5; D not certain. This CDR3 has 14 amino acids. V lost 1 base and J lost 1, with 7 bases in between. Per germline, CDR1 SEHNR and CDR2 FQNEAQ (reference sequence).